The 21 T cell receptor beta chains below were found in one sample sequenced in a study of OX40 agonist ivuxolimab in advanced cancers. Some clones are missing from TCRdb's copy, which holds only in-frame ones; the method was immunoSEQ multiplex PCR. The sample consists of 55,000 to 65,000 clones, 85% of them appearing once. The sample here was CD4+ or CD8+ T cells sorted from blood, taken in a trial of the OX40 agonist ivuxolimab. These TCRs come from an adult with an advanced solid tumor such as melanoma, head and neck, liver or kidney cancer.

The chain carries TRBV30 and TRBJ2-2; 14 nucleotides agree with TRBD2. CDR3 length: 15 residues. The germline V gene has CDR1 GTSNPN and CDR2 SVGIG (reference sequence). V trimming: 4 bases; J trimming: 7 bases; junction bases outside the gene matches: 5. CDR3 amino acids: CAWMPGLAGDGELFF. In DNA, the CDR3 is TGTGCCTGGATGCCGGGACTAGCGGGAGACGGGGAGCTGTTTTTT. The full variable domain, in which reference TRBV30 and TRBJ2-2 provide the parts outside the CDR3, is SQTIHQWPATLVQPVGSPLSLECTVEGTSNPNLYWYRQAAGRGLQLLFYSVGIGQISSEVPQNLSASRPQDRQFILSSKKLLLSDSGFYLCAWMPGLAGDGELFFGEGSRLTVL.

The chain joins TRBV7-9 to TRBJ1-4, with D perhaps matching TRBD1 (5 bases). Germline V gene lookup returns CDR1 SEHNR and CDR2 FQNEAQ (reference sequence). The CDR3 runs to 15 residues. Trimming left V 4 bases short and J 6 bases short, with 15 bases between. CDR3 region: CASSSYSGTDEKLFF. The CDR3 DNA follows: TGTGCCAGCAGCTCTTATTCCGGGACCGATGAAAAACTGTTTTTT.

The J gene is TRBJ2-3, the V gene TRBV7-9, with no clear D. The CDR3 extends over 15 amino acids. Per the germline V gene, CDR1 is SEHNR and CDR2 is FQNEAQ (reference sequence). The V gene lost 3 bases and the J gene lost 0 bases, with 10 bases spanning the gap. This chain's CDR3 is CASSFSDPSTDTQYF. The CDR3 nucleotides read TGTGCCAGCAGCTTTTCAGACCCTAGCACAGATACGCAGTATTTT.

The chain uses TRBV27 and TRBJ2-2, with unresolved D. The CDR3 spans 13 residues. Trimming removed 6 bases from V and 6 bases from J, with 11 bases in between. Germline CDR1 reads MNHEY; CDR2 reads SMNVEV (reference sequence). The CDR3 loop reads CASRPFGSGELFF. The CDR3, as DNA: TGTGCCAGCAGGCCCTTTGGGTCCGGGGAGCTGTTTTTT.

The CDR3 loop reads CASSEGDWDGYTF. The CDR3 DNA follows: TGTGCCAGCAGTGAGGGAGACTGGGATGGCTACACCTTC. This chain connects TRBV6-1 to TRBJ1-2, with D unresolved. From germline, CDR1 is MNHNS and CDR2 SASEGT. The CDR3 loop spans 13 amino acids. V was clipped by 3 bases and J by 6 bases, with 11 bases between them.

This clone was observed a few times. The chain carries TRBV6-5 and TRBJ1-5, with D possibly TRBD1 on 6 matching bases. Trimming stripped 8 bases from V and 3 bases from J, with 8 bases between. The CDR3 sequence is 12 residues long. The germline CDR1 and CDR2 sequences are MNHEY and SVGAGI. The CDR3 region has the DNA TGTGCCAGCCAGGGGAACAATCAGCCCCAGCATTTT. Protein product: CASQGNNQPQHF.

This sequence joins TRBV27 and TRBJ2-1; no clear D. CDR1 and CDR2 (germline): MNHEY, SMNVEV (reference sequence). The CDR3 spans 16 residues. The germline V and J ends were trimmed by 2 bases and 0 bases, with 11 bases remaining between them. CDR3 DNA sequence: TGTGCCAGCAGTTTAATGCCTATCAGCTCCTACAATGAGCAGTTCTTC. Protein sequence: CASSLMPISSYNEQFF.

The chain joins TRBV6-6 to TRBJ2-3; no clear D. The CDR3 sequence is 11 residues long. The germline V gene encodes CDR1 MNHNY and CDR2 SVGAGI (reference sequence). V lost 4 bases and J 4 bases, leaving 3 bases between the germline ends. The CDR3 spells CASSWADTQYF. The CDR3 region has the DNA TGTGCCAGCAGTTGGGCAGATACGCAGTATTTT.

The rearrangement joins TRBV6-1 to TRBJ2-1, with a tentative D call TRBD2 (6 bases). V shed 2 bases and J shed 10 bases, with 9 bases lying between them. Germline V gives CDR1 MNHNS, CDR2 SASEGT. The CDR3 spans 12 residues. The CDR3 protein is CASSEYGREQFF. The CDR3 nucleotides are TGTGCCAGCAGTGAATATGGGAGGGAGCAGTTCTTC.

The gene calls are TRBV15 and TRBJ2-3, with 8 bases fitting TRBD2. This CDR3 comprises 16 residues. Germline assignment: CDR1 LNHNV and CDR2 YYDKDF (reference sequence). Losses at the gene ends were 0 bases for V and 3 bases for J; bases not matched to a gene: 5. The CDR3 sequence is CATSRDRAGGTDTQYF. DNA for the CDR3: TGTGCCACCAGCAGAGATAGGGCGGGAGGTACAGATACGCAGTATTTT.

The chain has TRBV19 and TRBJ2-6; no definite D call. Per germline, CDR1 LNHDA and CDR2 SQIVND (reference sequence). This CDR3 contains 15 residues. Trimming left V 7 bases short and J 0 bases short, with 10 bases between. CDR3 sequence: CASIRLVSGANVLTF. CDR3 coding DNA: TGTGCCAGTATCCGTCTTGTCTCTGGGGCCAACGTCCTGACTTTC.

The chain uses TRBV15 and TRBJ1-3, with D possibly matching TRBD1 (6 bases). The length of the CDR3 is 13 residues. V lost 11 bases and J lost 3, with 14 bases in between. Germline V gene lookup returns CDR1 LNHNV and CDR2 YYDKDF (reference sequence). The CDR3 sequence is CASKGEGGNTIYF. CDR3 nucleotide sequence: TGTGCCTCTAAGGGGGAGGGTGGAAACACCATATATTTT.

The gene calls are TRBV7-9 and TRBJ2-5, with D unresolved. This CDR3 has 14 amino acids. V was clipped by 4 bases and J by 5 bases, with 14 bases between them. Germline V gene data show CDR1 as SEHNR and CDR2 as FQNEAQ (reference sequence). Here the CDR3 DNA reads TGTGCCAGCAGCTCGGGCCACCCCGGGGAGACCCAGTACTTC. This gives the protein CASSSGHPGETQYF. Together with reference TRBV7-9 and TRBJ2-5, the CDR3 gives the full variable domain: DTGVSQNPRHKITKRGQNVTFRCDPISEHNRLYWYRQTLGQGPEFLTYFQNEAQLEKSRLLSDRFSAERPKGSFSTLEIQRTEQGDSAMYLCASSSGHPGETQYFGPGTRLLVL.

The chain employs TRBV6-5 and TRBJ2-5, with 7 nucleotides matching TRBD2. CDR1 MNHEY and CDR2 SVGAGI come from the germline V gene. J lost 3 bases, V lost 1 base, and 5 bases had no gene match. The CDR3 has 15 residues. The CDR3 is CASSYWGGREETQYF. The CDR3 DNA reads as TGTGCCAGCAGTTACTGGGGAGGGCGGGAAGAGACCCAGTACTTC.

The rearrangement uses TRBV29-1 and TRBJ2-1; D possibly matches TRBD1 or TRBD2 (5 bases each). Germline V gives CDR1 SQVTM, CDR2 ANQGSEA. This CDR3 region has 14 residues. V lost 7 bases to trimming and J lost 9 bases, with 22 bases between them. CDR3 DNA sequence: TGCAGCGCCACCGGGGCTAAGGTCCTTGGTGAGCAGTTCTTC. It specifies CSATGAKVLGEQFF.

This chain links TRBV11-1 with TRBJ2-5; D is possibly TRBD2 (6 bases). The CDR3 is 15 amino acids. Germline lookup yields CDR1 SGHAT and CDR2 FQDESV (reference sequence). Trimming stripped 5 bases from V and 5 bases from J, with 18 bases between. CDR3 residues: CASSPLAGGRETQYF. DNA for the CDR3: TGTGCCAGCAGCCCGTTGGCTGGGGGGAGGGAGACCCAGTACTTC.

The J gene is TRBJ1-6, the V gene TRBV7-9, with 9 positions matching TRBD1. The CDR3 runs to 15 residues. Germline-derived CDR1 and CDR2 are SEHNR and FQNEAQ (reference sequence). The ends lost 5 bases at V and 6 bases at J; junction bases unmatched: 5. The CDR3 loop reads CASSPGTGSNSPLHF. The CDR3 DNA reads TGTGCCAGCAGCCCCGGGACAGGGAGTAATTCACCCCTCCACTTT.

The V call is TRBV2, the J call TRBJ2-5, with D tentatively TRBD1 (6 bases). Trimming stripped 7 bases from V and 1 base from J, with 19 bases between. The CDR3 is made up of 16 amino acids. CDR1 and CDR2 (germline): SNHLY, FYNNEI. The CDR3 nucleotides are TGTGCCAGCATCCCGACCATGGGGGCAGTCCAAGAGACCCAGTACTTC. This encodes CASIPTMGAVQETQYF. The full variable domain, its missing parts supplied by reference TRBV2 and TRBJ2-5, is EPEVTQTPSHQVTQMGQEVILRCVPISNHLYFYWYRQILGQKVEFLVSFYNNEISEKSEIFDDQFSVERPDGSNFTLKIRSTKLEDSAMYFCASIPTMGAVQETQYFGPGTRLLVL.

The chain employs TRBV2 and TRBJ2-5; 7 nucleotides align to TRBD1. CDR1 is SNHLY and CDR2 is FYNNEI in the germline V gene. The V segment lost 7 bases and the J segment 0 bases; nucleotides outside the gene matches: 17. CDR3 size: 18 residues. CDR3 DNA: TGTGCCAGCATAAGCGTATCAGGGGGAATCCAGCACCAAGAGACCCAGTACTTC. As protein: CASISVSGGIQHQETQYF.

The chain couples TRBV18 to TRBJ2-3, with D tentatively TRBD2 (5 bases). This CDR3 is built from 12 residues. CDR1 KGHSH and CDR2 LQKENI come from the germline V gene. V lost 2 bases and J lost 12, with 12 bases in between. DNA for the CDR3: TGTGCCAGCTCACCAAGTGGACTTCTACAGTATTTT. This translates into CASSPSGLLQYF.

This chain joins TRBV19 and TRBJ2-1; unclear D gene. V lost 2 bases, J lost 4 bases, and 9 bases lay in between. CDR3 length equals 14 residues. Germline V gives CDR1 LNHDA, CDR2 SQIVND (reference sequence). The CDR3 DNA reads as TGTGCCAGTAGTATAATGGGCACGTACAATGAGCAGTTCTTC. Its protein product is CASSIMGTYNEQFF.